Listed below are T cell receptor beta chains from one sample, sequenced in a study of cytomegalovirus exposure and HLA in healthy donors. TCRdb's table, derived via immunoSEQ multiplex PCR, lists solely in-frame clones and lacks some. The sample yields about 140,000 clones, around 76% seen once. The sequenced material came from PBMCs. The receptors shown here come from a male donor in good health and CMV-seronegative. CDR3s leave out the opening cysteine and the closing phenylalanine or tryptophan. Fields, in order: J gene, D gene, clone size, V gene, CDR3 protein. D genes are given only for firm matches. Some rows mark clone size as missing; the rest say once, few, many or name a class of expanded clone.

J gene: TRBJ2-3; D gene: TRBD2; clone size: NA; V gene: TRBV4-2; CDR3 protein: ASSQAAGDLDTQY
J gene: TRBJ1-1; D gene: NA; clone size: NA; V gene: TRBV14; CDR3 protein: ASSPLSEAF
J gene: TRBJ2-7; D gene: NA; clone size: NA; V gene: TRBV6-5; CDR3 protein: ASSRGNEQY
J gene: TRBJ2-1; D gene: NA; clone size: NA; V gene: TRBV4-1; CDR3 protein: ASSQGGWQGDEQF
J gene: TRBJ1-1; D gene: NA; clone size: NA; V gene: TRBV5-1; CDR3 protein: ASSLEKFTGYKEAF
J gene: TRBJ1-1; D gene: NA; clone size: NA; V gene: TRBV9; CDR3 protein: ASSPRGRGGLDTEAF
J gene: TRBJ2-7; D gene: TRBD1; clone size: once; V gene: TRBV5-1; CDR3 protein: ASSRDRGSEQY
J gene: TRBJ2-5; D gene: TRBD2; clone size: NA; V gene: TRBV19; CDR3 protein: ASSRLAGGRDQETQY
J gene: TRBJ2-3; D gene: TRBD1; clone size: NA; V gene: TRBV5-1; CDR3 protein: ASSQQGPTDTQY
J gene: TRBJ2-3; D gene: TRBD2; clone size: NA; V gene: TRBV10-1; CDR3 protein: ASSESTGLAGGVQY
J gene: TRBJ1-4; D gene: NA; clone size: once; V gene: TRBV13; CDR3 protein: ASSLAGALTTNEKLF
J gene: TRBJ2-2; D gene: NA; clone size: NA; V gene: TRBV27; CDR3 protein: ASAGNTGELF
J gene: TRBJ1-4; D gene: NA; clone size: NA; V gene: TRBV15; CDR3 protein: ATSANRGGNEKLF
J gene: TRBJ1-2; D gene: NA; clone size: NA; V gene: TRBV30; CDR3 protein: AWSGKLDNGYT
J gene: TRBJ2-5; D gene: NA; clone size: NA; V gene: TRBV11-2; CDR3 protein: ASSLGLGGQETQY
J gene: TRBJ1-4; D gene: NA; clone size: few; V gene: TRBV18; CDR3 protein: ASSPTLEKLF
J gene: TRBJ1-2; D gene: TRBD1; clone size: once; V gene: TRBV7-2; CDR3 protein: ASSTGPSSGYT
J gene: TRBJ2-5; D gene: NA; clone size: NA; V gene: TRBV9; CDR3 protein: ASSVVGRGETQY
J gene: TRBJ2-1; D gene: NA; clone size: NA; V gene: TRBV25-1; CDR3 protein: ASSESGILYNEQF
J gene: TRBJ1-4; D gene: TRBD1; clone size: few; V gene: TRBV27; CDR3 protein: ASSSRGQYNEKLF
J gene: TRBJ1-5; D gene: NA; clone size: NA; V gene: TRBV6-6; CDR3 protein: ASRSFGNQPQH
J gene: TRBJ2-2; D gene: TRBD1; clone size: few; V gene: TRBV7-9; CDR3 protein: ASSAGTGVSTGELF
J gene: TRBJ2-3; D gene: NA; clone size: few; V gene: TRBV7-6; CDR3 protein: ASSSGQTDTQY
J gene: TRBJ2-7; D gene: NA; clone size: NA; V gene: TRBV5-1; CDR3 protein: ASSLRGTGNYEQY
J gene: TRBJ2-7; D gene: TRBD2; clone size: NA; V gene: TRBV5-6; CDR3 protein: ASSLEGRREWVYEQY
J gene: TRBJ2-7; D gene: TRBD2; clone size: NA; V gene: TRBV25-1; CDR3 protein: ASNSPLAGSYEQY
J gene: TRBJ2-7; D gene: NA; clone size: NA; V gene: TRBV29-1; CDR3 protein: SVEDRSGKGTYEQY
J gene: TRBJ1-1; D gene: NA; clone size: NA; V gene: TRBV21-1; CDR3 protein: ASSRDRSTVGEAF
J gene: TRBJ2-7; D gene: TRBD1; clone size: NA; V gene: TRBV7-7; CDR3 protein: ASSLNPDRSYEQY
J gene: TRBJ1-1; D gene: NA; clone size: NA; V gene: TRBV19; CDR3 protein: ASSGQTFRLKEAF
J gene: TRBJ2-7; D gene: TRBD2; clone size: NA; V gene: TRBV9; CDR3 protein: ASSPGLAGYEQY
J gene: TRBJ1-2; D gene: TRBD1; clone size: NA; V gene: TRBV6-5; CDR3 protein: ASSYSVTGVRGYT
J gene: TRBJ1-1; D gene: TRBD1; clone size: NA; V gene: TRBV5-4; CDR3 protein: ASSPGQGGIGDTEAF
J gene: TRBJ1-1; D gene: TRBD1; clone size: NA; V gene: TRBV28; CDR3 protein: ASSLVTPGGNTEAF
J gene: TRBJ2-1; D gene: TRBD2; clone size: NA; V gene: TRBV11-2; CDR3 protein: ASSQLAGVSYNEQF
J gene: TRBJ2-3; D gene: TRBD2; clone size: NA; V gene: TRBV10-3; CDR3 protein: AIMSSGEEDTQY